This TCR beta chain was identified during a study of blood T cells in healthy people across ages (dated by TCRdb to between 2014 and 2017). About the full investigation: In model experiments, roughly one uniquely barcoded TCR beta cDNA molecule per two T cells was captured by template switching. The donors were split into four age groups: young (average roughly 15 years), middle-aged (about 40), aged (roughly 60) and long-lived (approximately 80). To avoid experimental bias, donors of different ages were spread randomly across the sequencing lanes. To track age-related changes in TCR beta repertoire diversity, the study relied on deep sequencing normalized with unique cDNA molecular identifiers. For two donors (one aged 18 to 30 and one aged 80 or older), the study analyzed two additional independent replicas of 1 million unique cDNA reads from the same blood draw.

The method was 5' RACE. Sequencing was carried out with an Illumina HiSeq 2500. The second PCR ran for about 6 to 12 cycles and used a J-beta primer mix along with a sample-barcoded 5' primer. A template-switch 5' adaptor carrying 12 random nucleotides introduced a unique molecular identifier onto each TCR beta cDNA molecule. Each sample yielded at least 2.5 million CDR3-containing paired-end reads. The Mint cDNA synthesis kit, primed by a TRBC-specific oligonucleotide, was used to synthesize first-strand cDNA from all RNA. All cDNA was treated with uracil-DNA glycosylase and then went through a first 18-cycle PCR with the universal primers M1SS and BC2_uni_R. In the authors' own workflow: Each sample was normalized by randomly selecting 1 million high-quality reads, each carrying a distinct molecular identifier. Reads with shared molecular identifiers were discarded instead of being binned into consensus sequences. MiTCR, set to a Q25 quality threshold and the strictest error-elimination algorithm, was used for CDR3 identification, clonotype clustering and error correction. A nonparametric unseen species model using Euler transformation provided a lower-bound estimate of total TCR beta diversity. The public sequencing data were trimmed at Q25 with fastp and processed into clonotypes with MiXCR by TCRdb, which kept only in-frame beta chains. For every CDR3 protein sequence, its rows merge into one entry that carries the most common genes and DNA. The V and J calls and clone size come from TCRdb's table, not from the authors' own analysis. In this sample the table shows 600,000 to 800,000 distinct CDR3 sequences, approximately 52% of which occur a single time. The ten biggest clones cover about 14% of the sample.

The 35 to 40 donors, aged about 6 to 90 years, were systemically healthy Caucasian individuals from Russia. Around 9.8 milliliters of peripheral blood were collected from each donor into EDTA-treated Vacutainer tubes. Ficoll-Paque density-gradient centrifugation was used to isolate PBMCs, with at least 6.5 million per sample. Total RNA, at least 6 micrograms per sample, was extracted from PBMCs with Trizol reagent. Naive CD45RAhigh/CD27high T cell percentages were measured by flow cytometry on a PBMC aliquot from every donor. The junction shows trimming of 2 bases on V and 4 bases on J, plus 8 bases between the germline ends. Reading from cysteine to phenylalanine, the CDR3 counts 13 amino acids. Kept here is only the CDR3 DNA, which spans 39 bases and is read in frame from base 1. According to the germline V gene, CDR1 reads MDHEN and CDR2 reads SYDVKM. Overall results and qualifications from the work: Observed TCR beta diversity correlated strongly with the percentage of naive T cells measured by flow cytometry. Total diversity estimates from one million sequenced T cells were considered lower bounds and underestimates. Since profiling was done on bulk unsorted PBMCs, naive and antigen-experienced compartments could not be conclusively compared. Because the CMV infection status of the donors was unknown, age-related changes in expanded clonotypes may potentially have been confounded. The long-lived group showed more naive CD4+ T cells, fewer expanded clones and increased TCR diversity than the aged group, suggesting age selection. As age increased, observed TCR beta diversity per million T cells dropped in a roughly linear way, and a significant reduction was already evident by age roughly 36.

This clonotype was picked up one time. Its antigen is currently not known. No base-level quality is on record; no much larger clone is a single base apart. One read alone is weak evidence. The source material was blood. This chain is built from TRBV28 and TRBJ1-2; the D gene cannot be named for sure. The receptor's source is a woman at least 80 years old in good health. The DNA reads TGTGCCAGCAGTTTAGGGCCCACCTATGGCTACACCTTC. This gives the protein CASSLGPTYGYTF.